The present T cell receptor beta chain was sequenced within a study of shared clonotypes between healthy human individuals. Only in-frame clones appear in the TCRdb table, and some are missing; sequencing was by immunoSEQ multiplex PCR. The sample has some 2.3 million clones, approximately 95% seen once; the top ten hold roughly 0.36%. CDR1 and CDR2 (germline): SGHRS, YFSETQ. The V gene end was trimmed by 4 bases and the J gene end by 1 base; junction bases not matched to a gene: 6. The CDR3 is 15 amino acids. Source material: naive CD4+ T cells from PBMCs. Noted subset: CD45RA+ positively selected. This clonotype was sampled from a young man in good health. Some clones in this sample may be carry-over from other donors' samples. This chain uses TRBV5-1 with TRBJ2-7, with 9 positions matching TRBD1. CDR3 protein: CASSGGQGGSYEQYF. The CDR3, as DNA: TGCGCCAGCAGCGGGGGACAGGGTGGGTCCTACGAGCAGTACTTC.